The 26 T cell receptor beta chains reported below all come from one sample, sequenced in a study of control samples from healthy donors and cancer patients. Assay used: immunoSEQ multiplex PCR; TCRdb lists only in-frame clones, some missing. The sample has 95,000 to 130,000 clones; more than 70% are singletons. The sample taken for sequencing was blood. These receptors were taken from a woman in her seventies in good health.

The J gene is TRBJ1-1, the V gene TRBV5-8, with 10 bases lining up with TRBD1. The V and J ends lost 5 bases and 4 bases, in that order; junction bases with no gene match: 17. CDR1 is SGHTS and CDR2 is YDEGEE in the germline V gene. The CDR3 runs to 18 residues. This chain's CDR3 is CASSSTGTGEGSGTEAFF. Here the CDR3 DNA reads TGTGCCAGCAGTTCTACCGGGACAGGGGAGGGCAGTGGCACTGAAGCTTTCTTT.

The genes are TRBV5-6 and TRBJ2-7, with 10 bases aligning to TRBD2. CDR1 is SGHDT and CDR2 is YYEEEE in the germline V gene. V lost 4 bases and J lost 3; bases outside the gene matches: 7. This CDR3 comprises 15 residues. Here the CDR3 DNA reads TGTGCCAGCAGCACACTAGCGGGGAGACTCTACGAGCAGTACTTC. It encodes CASSTLAGRLYEQYF. The full variable domain, with the rest looked up from reference TRBV5-6 and TRBJ2-7, is DAGVTQSPTHLIKTRGQQVTLRCSPKSGHDTVSWYQQALGQGPQFIFQYYEEEERQRGNFPDRFSGHQFPNYSSELNVNALLLGDSALYLCASSTLAGRLYEQYFGPGTRLTVT.

This clone was observed a few times. The genes are TRBV19 and TRBJ1-5; unclear D gene. The germline gives CDR1 LNHDA, CDR2 SQIVND (reference sequence). Trimming stripped 9 bases from V and 9 bases from J, with 6 bases between. This CDR3 has 9 amino acids. The DNA of the CDR3 is TGTGCCAGGATCGGGCCCCAGCATTTT. Translation: CARIGPQHF. Variable domain in full (rest from reference TRBV19 and TRBJ1-5): DGGITQSPKYLFRKEGQNVTLSCEQNLNHDAMYWYRQDPGQGLRLIYYSQIVNDFQKGDIAEGYSVSREKKESFPLTVTSAQKNPTAFYLCARIGPQHFGDGTRLSIL.

The chain links TRBV24-1 to TRBJ1-1; D gene uncertain. Between the trimmed V and J ends, which lost 3 bases and 4 bases, there was a span of 11 bases. Germline CDR1 KGHDR, CDR2 SFDVKD. This CDR3 spans 14 amino acids. The CDR3 here is CATSDRGRPTEAFF. The DNA for the CDR3 is TGTGCCACCAGTGATCGAGGGAGGCCCACTGAAGCTTTCTTT.

This chain connects TRBV18 to TRBJ2-5; 12 bases match TRBD1. CDR3 size: 17 residues. J gave up 5 bases and V 3 bases, and 10 bases lay outside the gene matches. The germline V gene encodes CDR1 KGHSH and CDR2 LQKENI. CDR3 residues: CASSPLSGTGGEETQYF. The CDR3 DNA sequence: TGTGCCAGCTCACCCCTTAGCGGGACAGGGGGCGAGGAGACCCAGTACTTC.

This sequence joins TRBV11-2 and TRBJ2-7; 8 bases line up with TRBD2. Trimming at V came to 1 base and at J to 7 bases, leaving 9 bases not matched to a gene. CDR3 size: 15 residues. From germline, CDR1 is SGHAT and CDR2 FQNNGV. The CDR3 DNA sequence: TGTGCCAGCAGCTTAGCCCTAGCGGGCCCCGGGGAGCAGTACTTC. Translated: CASSLALAGPGEQYF.

The chain employs TRBV7-3 and TRBJ1-1; the D is unclear. In germline, CDR1 is SGHTA, CDR2 FQGTGA. With 0 bases removed from V and 4 bases from J, the gap between germline ends came to 12 bases. The CDR3 contains 15 residues. Written as DNA, the CDR3 is TGTGCCAGCAGCTTAACTCCCGGCGCCCGCACTGAAGCTTTCTTT. Encoded protein: CASSLTPGARTEAFF.

The chain carries TRBV6-1 and TRBJ2-2, with 11 bases matching TRBD1. The ends lost 4 bases at V and 2 bases at J; junction bases unmatched: 6. The CDR3 contains 17 residues. In germline, CDR1 is MNHNS, CDR2 SASEGT. This CDR3 is CASSARDRGDNTGELFF. CDR3 nucleotide sequence: TGTGCCAGCAGTGCCAGGGACAGGGGGGATAACACCGGGGAGCTGTTTTTT.

This chain connects TRBV15 to TRBJ1-3, with 10 bases fitting TRBD1. The CDR3 length is 18 residues. The germline CDR1 and CDR2 sequences are LNHNV and YYDKDF (reference sequence). V gave up 0 bases and J gave up 5 bases; unmatched junction bases: 10. DNA for the CDR3: TGTGCCACCAGCAGAGATCTGACAGGGGGCTTAGTGAGAAACACCATATATTTT. Encoded protein: CATSRDLTGGLVRNTIYF.

The chain has TRBV19 and TRBJ1-6; 9 bases fit TRBD1. This CDR3 contains 16 residues. V trimming: 4 bases; J trimming: 7 bases; junction bases outside the gene matches: 8. Germline CDR1 is LNHDA and CDR2 is SQIVND (reference sequence). The CDR3 sequence is CASSTQQGARNSPLHF. CDR3 DNA sequence: TGTGCCAGTAGTACCCAACAGGGGGCCCGGAATTCACCCCTCCACTTT.

This sequence joins TRBV6-5 and TRBJ1-2; D is unresolved. The V end was cut by 6 bases, the J end by 2 bases, with 7 bases between. CDR1 is MNHEY, CDR2 SVGAGI, per germline. This CDR3 comprises 12 residues. The CDR3 nucleotides are TGTGCCAGCAGAACGATAAACTATGGCTACACCTTC. It encodes CASRTINYGYTF.

This clone turned up a few times. The chain has TRBV12-3 or TRBV12-4 and TRBJ1-5; D is undetermined. CDR3 length: 13 amino acids. V lost 7 bases, J lost 5 bases, and 12 bases lay in between. This CDR3 is CASKGPGDQPQHF. CDR3 DNA: TGTGCCAGCAAGGGTCCTGGAGATCAGCCCCAGCATTTT.

The chain combines TRBV14 with TRBJ1-3; no clear D. Trimming left V 6 bases short and J 0 bases short, with 9 bases between. Germline-derived CDR1 and CDR2 are SGHDN and FVKESK. The CDR3 is 14 residues long. In DNA form, the CDR3 reads TGTGCCAGCAGTCCGACCTACTCTGGAAACACCATATATTTT. Its protein is CASSPTYSGNTIYF.

The chain employs TRBV10-3 and TRBJ2-6, with TRBD1 matching 9 bases. CDR1 and CDR2 (germline): ENHRY, SYGVKD. This CDR3 is built from 18 residues. J was trimmed by 0 bases and V by 0 bases; bases with no gene match: 3. Here the CDR3 DNA reads TGTGCCATCAGTGAGTCGGACAGGGGCCGCTCTGGGGCCAACGTCCTGACTTTC. This encodes CAISESDRGRSGANVLTF.

The chain has TRBV5-1 and TRBJ1-5, with a weak D call TRBD1 (6 bases). The V end lost 0 bases, the J end lost 3 bases, and 10 bases lay between the germline ends. There are 15 residues in the CDR3. The V gene's germline CDR1 is SGHRS and CDR2 YFSETQ. The CDR3 sequence: CASSLAGTFNQPQHF. The CDR3 DNA sequence: TGCGCCAGCAGCTTGGCCGGGACATTCAATCAGCCCCAGCATTTT.

V and J are TRBV3-1 (or the pseudogene TRBV3-2) and TRBJ1-5; no definite D call. The germline gives CDR1 LGHDT, CDR2 YNNKEL (reference sequence). CDR3 length equals 13 residues. Trimming removed 4 bases from V and 4 bases from J, with 8 bases in between. The CDR3 reads CASSPPGNQPQHF. The DNA of the CDR3 is TGTGCCAGCAGCCCCCCGGGAAATCAGCCCCAGCATTTT.

The chain joins TRBV6-5 to TRBJ2-1; D not certain. V was pared by 6 bases and J by 8 bases, with 14 bases between. Germline CDR1 reads MNHEY; CDR2 reads SVGAGI. The CDR3 length is 13 residues. DNA for the CDR3: TGTGCCAGCAGCGCAGGTCGGGCCCATGAGCAGTTCTTC. As protein: CASSAGRAHEQFF.

The J gene is TRBJ2-3, the V gene TRBV5-1; 9 positions match TRBD1. J gave up 1 base and V 4 bases, and 4 bases lay outside the gene matches. The CDR3 is 15 residues long. Looked up from germline, CDR1 is SGHRS and CDR2 is YFSETQ. In DNA form, the CDR3 reads TGCGCCAGCAGCACCGACAGGGGGGGCACAGATACGCAGTATTTT. Protein product: CASSTDRGGTDTQYF.

This sequence joins TRBV10-3 and TRBJ2-7; TRBD2 aligns across 7 bases. The CDR3 extends over 14 amino acids. J gave up 0 bases and V 6 bases, and 5 bases lay outside the gene matches. Germline V lookup: CDR1 ENHRY, CDR2 SYGVKD. The CDR3 DNA is TGTGCCATCAGAAGCGGGGAGAGCTCCTACGAGCAGTACTTC. Its translation is CAIRSGESSYEQYF.

V usage is TRBV11-3 and J usage is TRBJ2-2, with 10 bases lining up with TRBD1. V shed 8 bases and J 5 bases; nucleotides not matched to a gene: 5. The CDR3 is 14 amino acids. Germline assignment: CDR1 SGHNT and CDR2 YENEEA. DNA of the CDR3: TGTGCCAGCGGACAGGGGGGATGGACCGGGGAGCTGTTTTTT. Translation: CASGQGGWTGELFF.

The V and J genes are TRBV7-9 and TRBJ1-2, with 9 bases lining up with TRBD1. V was clipped by 7 bases and J by 4 bases; unmatched bases: 10. The CDR3 totals 15 residues. Germline CDR1 SEHNR, CDR2 FQNEAQ (reference sequence). The CDR3 protein is CASTPWDREGYGYTF. In DNA form, the CDR3 reads TGTGCCAGCACCCCCTGGGACAGGGAGGGCTATGGCTACACCTTC.

CDR3 in DNA: TGCGCCAGCAGCCGCACGAAGGATCAGCCCCAGCATTTT. Translating it yields CASSRTKDQPQHF. The V and J genes are TRBV4-3 and TRBJ1-5; D unclear. This CDR3 spans 13 amino acids. Germline CDR1 LGHNA, CDR2 YSLEER. V dropped 4 bases and J dropped 5 bases, with 9 bases sitting between them.

The chain has TRBV10-3 and TRBJ1-2, with TRBD1 matching 7 bases. Germline assignment: CDR1 ENHRY and CDR2 SYGVKD. J was trimmed by 6 bases and V by 6 bases; bases with no gene match: 13. The CDR3 sequence is 15 residues long. The CDR3 protein is CAISLLPGQPNGYTF. The DNA of the CDR3 is TGTGCCATCAGCCTCTTACCGGGACAGCCTAATGGCTACACCTTC.

The V gene is TRBV11-1, the J gene TRBJ1-2; maybe TRBD1 (5 bases). V was shortened by 2 bases and J by 5 bases, with 15 bases between the two germline ends. The CDR3 runs 15 residues. Germline CDR1 is SGHAT and CDR2 is FQDESV (reference sequence). DNA of the CDR3: TGTGCCAGCAGCTTATCGGCAGGGAGGCTTTATGGCTACACCTTC. The encoded protein is CASSLSAGRLYGYTF.

The genes are TRBV9 and TRBJ2-5; no definite D call. Germline V gene data show CDR1 as SGDLS and CDR2 as YYNGEE. This CDR3 spans 13 amino acids. V lost 3 bases and J lost 5, with 11 bases in between. The DNA of the CDR3 is TGTGCCAGCAGCGCCCATAAATGGGAGACCCAGTACTTC. This translates into CASSAHKWETQYF.

The chain employs TRBV5-6 and TRBJ2-7; D is possibly TRBD1 or TRBD2 (5 bases each). V dropped 4 bases and J dropped 6 bases, with 20 bases sitting between them. Looked up from germline, CDR1 is SGHDT and CDR2 is YYEEEE. The CDR3 length is 15 residues. This CDR3 is CASSRSGTKVGEQYF. CDR3 in DNA: TGTGCCAGCAGCCGCTCCGGGACGAAAGTAGGCGAGCAGTACTTC.